The 25 T cell receptor beta chains below come from one sample, sequenced in a study of cytomegalovirus exposure and HLA in healthy donors. The primer mix had 60 Vbeta and 13 Jbeta primers. Here immunoSEQ multiplex PCR was the method, and the copy in TCRdb shows in-frame clones only, minus some. The profile shows approximately 120,000 clones, 70% to 80% of them singletons. The sequenced sample was PBMCs. All receptors derive from a man aged 30 to 45 in good health and CMV-seronegative.

The V call is TRBV4-3, the J call TRBJ2-7, with TRBD2 matching 9 bases. This CDR3 is built from 15 residues. The germline CDR1 and CDR2 sequences are LGHNA and YSLEER. V shed 1 base, J shed 2 bases, and the junction held 3 bases outside the gene matches. CDR3 region: CASSQGTSDTYEQYF. The DNA for the CDR3 is TGCGCCAGCAGCCAAGGGACTAGCGACACCTACGAGCAGTACTTC.

This chain links TRBV6-5 with TRBJ2-7, with TRBD2 matching 11 bases. CDR3 length equals 15 residues. The V gene end was trimmed by 6 bases and the J gene end by 7 bases; junction bases not matched to a gene: 11. Germline-derived CDR1 and CDR2 are MNHEY and SVGAGI. The CDR3 DNA sequence: TGTGCCAGCAGCTATAGCGGGGGGGCCTCTCAGGAGCAGTACTTC. Translated: CASSYSGGASQEQYF.

This clone was seen only a few times. Here the CDR3 reads CASSVSNRRTPNTGELFF. In DNA, the CDR3 is TGTGCCAGCAGCGTGTCCAACAGGCGGACCCCGAACACCGGGGAGCTGTTTTTT. The chain combines TRBV9 with TRBJ2-2; D possibly corresponds to TRBD1 (5 bases). V dropped 2 bases and J dropped 0 bases, with 17 bases sitting between them. The CDR3 totals 18 residues. Germline V gives CDR1 SGDLS, CDR2 YYNGEE.

The rearrangement uses TRBV5-6 and TRBJ2-2, with D hard to call. Germline CDR1 is SGHDT and CDR2 is YYEEEE. Trimming cost V 1 base and J 1 base, with 8 bases left between them. This CDR3 is built from 15 residues. Here the CDR3 reads CASSLSVQNTGELFF. The CDR3 DNA follows: TGTGCCAGCAGCTTGTCGGTCCAGAACACCGGGGAGCTGTTTTTT. The variable domain in full, with the rest retrieved from reference TRBV5-6 and TRBJ2-2, is DAGVTQSPTHLIKTRGQQVTLRCSPKSGHDTVSWYQQALGQGPQFIFQYYEEEERQRGNFPDRFSGHQFPNYSSELNVNALLLGDSALYLCASSLSVQNTGELFFGEGSRLTVL.

The chain has TRBV18 and TRBJ2-1; 7 bases agree with TRBD1. The germline V gene has CDR1 KGHSH and CDR2 LQKENI. The J segment lost 3 bases and the V segment lost 3 bases, leaving 5 bases of the junction unmatched. The CDR3 totals 15 residues. CDR3 in amino acids: CASSPKGQIYNEQFF. The CDR3, as DNA: TGTGCCAGCTCACCGAAGGGACAGATCTACAATGAGCAGTTCTTC.

This clone has a handful of counts. The V and J genes are TRBV27 and TRBJ2-1; D possibly corresponds to TRBD2 (5 bases). The V gene lost 5 bases and the J gene lost 4 bases, with 15 bases spanning the gap. Germline V lookup: CDR1 MNHEY, CDR2 SMNVEV (reference sequence). The CDR3 is made up of 15 amino acids. CDR3 sequence reads: CASSALLVAYNEQFF. The CDR3, as DNA: TGTGCCAGCAGTGCCCTTCTTGTAGCGTACAATGAGCAGTTCTTC.

The rearrangement links TRBV7-9 to TRBJ2-1; no reliable D call. Germline loops: CDR1 SEHNR, CDR2 FQNEAQ (reference sequence). The V gene lost 1 base and the J gene lost 8 bases, with 9 bases spanning the gap. There are 13 residues in the CDR3. CDR3 nucleotides: TGTGCCAGCAGCTTAGTGAGTCTAGATGAGCAGTTCTTC. Residues: CASSLVSLDEQFF.

CDR3 region: CASSLGGHNYGYTF. DNA of the CDR3: TGTGCCAGCAGTTTAGGGGGACATAACTATGGCTACACCTTC. The V gene is TRBV28, the J gene TRBJ1-2, with D possibly being TRBD1 (6 bases). The ends were cut back, 2 bases at V and 1 base at J, with 8 bases in the middle. Germline V gene lookup returns CDR1 MDHEN and CDR2 SYDVKM. This CDR3 has 14 residues.

The rearrangement links TRBV30 to TRBJ1-1; TRBD1 is a possible D gene (6 bases). The germline V gene encodes CDR1 GTSNPN and CDR2 SVGIG (reference sequence). The CDR3 sequence is 14 residues long. The ends were cut back, 4 bases at V and 1 base at J, with 13 bases in the middle. The CDR3 reads CAWTPGHQNTEAFF. DNA of the CDR3: TGTGCCTGGACTCCGGGACACCAGAACACTGAAGCTTTCTTT.

This chain links TRBV19 with TRBJ1-5; D possibly corresponds to TRBD1 (6 bases). The CDR3 length is 12 residues. The germline V gene has CDR1 LNHDA and CDR2 SQIVND (reference sequence). The DNA of the CDR3 is TGTGCTTCTGGACAGATCAATCAGCCCCAGCATTTT. This sequence encodes CASGQINQPQHF.

This chain links TRBV5-6 with TRBJ2-7; no clear D. Germline CDR1 is SGHDT and CDR2 is YYEEEE. The V and J ends lost 3 bases and 2 bases respectively, with 15 bases between them. The CDR3 totals 15 residues. CDR3 DNA: TGTGCCAGCAGCTCCCTCGGCGGAGTCACCTACGAGCAGTACTTC. It translates to CASSSLGGVTYEQYF.

The chain recombines TRBV5-4 with TRBJ2-1; D is perhaps TRBD2 (5 bases). V lost 4 bases and J lost 0, with 5 bases in between. The length of the CDR3 is 13 residues. CDR1 SGHNT and CDR2 YYREEE come from the germline V gene (reference sequence). The CDR3 coding sequence is TGTGCCAGCAGCCTAGCCTCCTACAATGAGCAGTTCTTC. This sequence encodes CASSLASYNEQFF.

The CDR3 protein is CAISDPGRELFF. The CDR3 DNA reads TGTGCCATCAGTGACCCAGGGAGGGAGCTGTTTTTT. The chain combines TRBV10-3 with TRBJ2-2, with D tentatively TRBD1 (5 bases). Germline lookup yields CDR1 ENHRY and CDR2 SYGVKD. V lost 3 bases, J lost 9 bases, and 8 bases lay in between. This CDR3 has 12 amino acids.

This clone was seen more than once but under ten times. V usage is TRBV21-1 and J usage is TRBJ1-1; whether TRBD1, the table's D call, matches the DNA was not checked. TRBV21-1 is reported as a pseudogene. The CDR3 totals 15 residues. CDR3 in amino acids: CARGLTGPGNTEAFF. CDR3 bases: TGTGCCAGGGGCCTGACAGGGCCCGGGAACACTGAAGCTTTCTTT.

The chain joins TRBV4-2 to TRBJ2-7; TRBD2 agrees at 9 bases. The CDR3 spans 14 residues. Germline V lookup: CDR1 LGHNA, CDR2 YNFKEQ. Trimming at V came to 1 base and at J to 5 bases, leaving 3 bases not matched to a gene. CDR3 residues: CASSQGTSVHEQYF. CDR3 coding DNA: TGTGCCAGCAGCCAAGGGACTAGCGTCCACGAGCAGTACTTC.

The chain recombines TRBV28 with TRBJ2-1; TRBD2 aligns across 9 bases. Losses at the gene ends were 2 bases for V and 3 bases for J; bases not matched to a gene: 5. Germline CDR1 is MDHEN and CDR2 is SYDVKM. This CDR3 is built from 16 residues. The CDR3 DNA sequence: TGTGCCAGCAGTTTAGGCCTAGCGGGGTTCTACAATGAGCAGTTCTTC. Translation gives CASSLGLAGFYNEQFF.

The CDR3 is CASGIETGQYF. The CDR3 DNA follows: TGTGCCAGCGGAATAGAGACGGGGCAGTACTTC. This rearrangement joins TRBV2 to TRBJ2-7; D call uncertain. The CDR3 runs to 11 residues. The V gene's germline CDR1 is SNHLY and CDR2 FYNNEI. V lost 8 bases and J lost 9, with 14 bases in between.

V and J are TRBV5-6 and TRBJ2-3; 13 bases map to TRBD2. J was trimmed by 3 bases and V by 4 bases; bases with no gene match: 2. The CDR3 spans 15 residues. Germline V gene sequence: CDR1 SGHDT, CDR2 YYEEEE. CDR3 sequence reads: CASSRTSGSTDTQYF. The CDR3 nucleotides are TGTGCCAGCAGCCGGACTAGCGGGAGTACAGATACGCAGTATTTT.

The chain recombines TRBV28 with TRBJ1-3, with a weak D call TRBD1 (6 bases). Germline CDR1 MDHEN, CDR2 SYDVKM. The CDR3 length is 14 residues. The V end lost 7 bases, the J end lost 2 bases, and 12 bases lay between the germline ends. The CDR3 nucleotides are TGTGCCAGCACACAGGGATGGGCTGGAAACACCATATATTTT. Protein: CASTQGWAGNTIYF.

The chain carries TRBV9 and TRBJ2-3; TRBD2 aligns across 8 bases. V lost 7 bases, J lost 5 bases, and 15 bases stayed unmatched. The length of the CDR3 is 16 residues. In germline, CDR1 is SGDLS, CDR2 YYNGEE. The CDR3 DNA reads as TGTGCCAGCGGGTCCCGTGGAGCGGGAGAGGTAGATACGCAGTATTTT. It is translated as CASGSRGAGEVDTQYF.

This chain joins TRBV27 and TRBJ2-3; 8 bases align to TRBD2. After removal of 6 bases from V and 2 bases from J, the junction contained 7 bases not matched to a gene. This CDR3 is built from 15 residues. Germline V gives CDR1 MNHEY, CDR2 SMNVEV (reference sequence). This CDR3 reads CASSPTGGPTDTQYF. CDR3 DNA: TGTGCCAGCAGCCCAACGGGAGGGCCCACAGATACGCAGTATTTT.

The rearrangement joins TRBV9 to TRBJ2-2, with 9 positions matching TRBD2. CDR1 is SGDLS and CDR2 is YYNGEE in the germline V gene. With 4 bases clipped from V and 4 bases from J, the junction kept 5 bases outside the gene matches. The CDR3 is 15 amino acids. The CDR3 nucleotides read TGTGCCAGCAGCAGATTAGCGGGAGTCACCGGGGAGCTGTTTTTT. It codes for CASSRLAGVTGELFF.

The sample holds one count of this clone. The chain links TRBV28 to TRBJ2-1, with D perhaps matching TRBD1 (6 bases). CDR1 MDHEN and CDR2 SYDVKM come from the germline V gene. Trimming cost V 2 bases and J 2 bases, with 13 bases left between them. The CDR3 extends over 16 amino acids. As DNA, the CDR3 is TGTGCCAGCAGTTTAAGAACAGGGACCCCCTACAATGAGCAGTTCTTC. Translated: CASSLRTGTPYNEQFF. Full variable domain (rest looked up from reference TRBV28 and TRBJ2-1): DVKVTQSSRYLVKRTGEKVFLECVQDMDHENMFWYRQDPGLGLRLIYFSYDVKMKEKGDIPEGYSVSREKKERFSLILESASTNQTSMYLCASSLRTGTPYNEQFFGPGTRLTVL.

V and J are TRBV30 and TRBJ2-2; TRBD2 is a possible D gene (7 bases). Trimming stripped 1 base from V and 3 bases from J, with 9 bases between. CDR1 is GTSNPN, CDR2 SVGIG, per germline (reference sequence). CDR3 length equals 14 residues. The CDR3, as DNA: TGTGCCTGGAGTGCGGGGGGCTACACCGGGGAGCTGTTTTTT. Residues: CAWSAGGYTGELFF.

The rearrangement uses TRBV6-1 and TRBJ2-1, with TRBD2 matching over 8 bases. Germline V gives CDR1 MNHNS, CDR2 SASEGT. With V trimmed by 8 bases and J by 6 bases, 9 bases remained unmatched. The CDR3 spans 14 residues. CDR3 loop: CASLGSGVGNEQFF. The DNA for the CDR3 is TGTGCCAGCCTGGGTAGCGGGGTGGGCAATGAGCAGTTCTTC.